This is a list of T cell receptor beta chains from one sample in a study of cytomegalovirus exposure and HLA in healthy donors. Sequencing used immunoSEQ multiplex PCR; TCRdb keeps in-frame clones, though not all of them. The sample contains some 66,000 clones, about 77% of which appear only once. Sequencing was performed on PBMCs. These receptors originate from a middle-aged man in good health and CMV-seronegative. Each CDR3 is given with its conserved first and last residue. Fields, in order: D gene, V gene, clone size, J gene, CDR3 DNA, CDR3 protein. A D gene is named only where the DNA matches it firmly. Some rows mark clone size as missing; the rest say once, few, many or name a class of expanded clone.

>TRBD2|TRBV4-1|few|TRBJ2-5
TGCGCCAGCAGCCAAGCACTAGCGAAGGGGCTCCAAGAGACCCAGTACTTC
CASSQALAKGLQETQYF
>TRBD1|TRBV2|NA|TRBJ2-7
TGTGCCGGGTTTAACGGACAGGGGATTTCCTACGAGCAGTACTTC
CAGFNGQGISYEQYF
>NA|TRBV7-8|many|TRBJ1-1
TGTGCCAGCAGGTTCGGACAGTACACTGAAGCTTTCTTT
CASRFGQYTEAFF
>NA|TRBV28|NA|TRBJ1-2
TGTGCCAGCAGTTTAAGTCGGGACTCCCAAGGGGGCTACACCTTC
CASSLSRDSQGGYTF
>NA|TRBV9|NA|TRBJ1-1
TGTGCCAGCAGCGTAGGCCCCTGGGGGGGTGGGACTGAAGCTTTCTTT
CASSVGPWGGGTEAFF
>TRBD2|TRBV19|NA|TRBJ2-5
TGTGCCAGTAGCACCCCGCGGGGGAGGGGTCGGGAGACCCAGTACTTC
CASSTPRGRGRETQYF
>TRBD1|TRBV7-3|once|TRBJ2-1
TGTGCCAGCAGCTCGGGGACAGAATACAATGAGCAGTTCTTC
CASSSGTEYNEQFF
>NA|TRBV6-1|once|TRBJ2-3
TGTGCCAGCAGGGTGACAGGGAGGACAGATACGCAGTATTTT
CASRVTGRTDTQYF
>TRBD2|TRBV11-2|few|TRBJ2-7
TGTGCCAGCAGCCCCGTCGCGGGGGGCATCCACGAGCAGTACTTC
CASSPVAGGIHEQYF
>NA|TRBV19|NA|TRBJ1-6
TGTGCCAGTAGTATCTCAACAGGGAGCTCCTATAATTCACCCCTCCACTTT
CASSISTGSSYNSPLHF
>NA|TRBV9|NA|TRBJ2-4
TGTGCCAGCAGCTTAGACACAGTCCAAAACATTCAGTACTTC
CASSLDTVQNIQYF
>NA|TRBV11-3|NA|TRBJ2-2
TGTGCCAGCAGCCCCCGCGGGGCCGGCGGGGAGCTGTTTTTT
CASSPRGAGGELFF
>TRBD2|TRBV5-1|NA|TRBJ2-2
TGCGCCAGCAGCTGGGGGGGAACCGGGGAGCTGTTTTTT
CASSWGGTGELFF
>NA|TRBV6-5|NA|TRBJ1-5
TGTGCCAGCAGGCCCGGGATGGGCAATCAGCCCCAGCATTTT
CASRPGMGNQPQHF
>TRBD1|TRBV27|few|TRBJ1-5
TGTGCCAGCAGTTTAGGGTGGGGACAGGTCAATCAGCCCCAGCATTTT
CASSLGWGQVNQPQHF
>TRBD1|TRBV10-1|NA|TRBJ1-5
TGCGCCAGCAGCGCGGACAGGACCCAGCCCCAGCATTTT
CASSADRTQPQHF
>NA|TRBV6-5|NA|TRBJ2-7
TGTGCCAGCTCCCGAGGTCCCTCCTACGAGCAGTACTTC
CASSRGPSYEQYF
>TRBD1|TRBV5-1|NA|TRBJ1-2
TGCGCCAGCAGCACGAACCAGGGGGCCGTCTATGGCTACACCTTC
CASSTNQGAVYGYTF
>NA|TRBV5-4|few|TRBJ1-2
TGTGCCAGCAGCCCACAGGGACCTAACTATGGCTACACCTTC
CASSPQGPNYGYTF
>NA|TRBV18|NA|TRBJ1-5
TGTGCCAGCTCCCCTGGACTCTCCGATCAGCCCCAGCATTTT
CASSPGLSDQPQHF
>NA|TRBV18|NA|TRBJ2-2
TGTGCCAGCTCACCAGAGCACACCGGGGAGCTGTTTTTT
CASSPEHTGELFF
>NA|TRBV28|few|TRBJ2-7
TGTGCCAGCTCAGGGGGGAAGGGGTCCTACGAGCAGTACTTC
CASSGGKGSYEQYF
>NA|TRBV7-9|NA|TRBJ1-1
TGTGCCAGCAGTTTTTACCAGGGAACTGAAGCTTTCTTT
CASSFYQGTEAFF
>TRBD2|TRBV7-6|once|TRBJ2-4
TGTGCCAGCAGCTTACAACTAGCGGGAGGGGGGGCCAAAAACATTCAGTACTTC
CASSLQLAGGGAKNIQYF
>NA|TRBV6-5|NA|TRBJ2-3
TGTGCCAGCAGAGACCTGACTAACACAGATACGCAGTATTTT
CASRDLTNTDTQYF
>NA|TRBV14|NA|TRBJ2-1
TGTGCCAGCAGCTCCCGACTAGGAGGTGTGTACAATGAGCAGTTCTTC
CASSSRLGGVYNEQFF
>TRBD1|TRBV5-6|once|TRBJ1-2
TGTGCCAGCAGCCTACCGACAGGGGACGGCTATGGCTACACCTTC
CASSLPTGDGYGYTF
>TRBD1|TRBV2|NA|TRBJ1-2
TGTGCCAGCAGTGTGACAGGGACGGGCTACACCTTC
CASSVTGTGYTF
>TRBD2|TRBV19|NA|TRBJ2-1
TGTGCCAGTAGTATGAGGGGCACTAGCGGGAGAGGCGATGAGCAGTTCTTC
CASSMRGTSGRGDEQFF